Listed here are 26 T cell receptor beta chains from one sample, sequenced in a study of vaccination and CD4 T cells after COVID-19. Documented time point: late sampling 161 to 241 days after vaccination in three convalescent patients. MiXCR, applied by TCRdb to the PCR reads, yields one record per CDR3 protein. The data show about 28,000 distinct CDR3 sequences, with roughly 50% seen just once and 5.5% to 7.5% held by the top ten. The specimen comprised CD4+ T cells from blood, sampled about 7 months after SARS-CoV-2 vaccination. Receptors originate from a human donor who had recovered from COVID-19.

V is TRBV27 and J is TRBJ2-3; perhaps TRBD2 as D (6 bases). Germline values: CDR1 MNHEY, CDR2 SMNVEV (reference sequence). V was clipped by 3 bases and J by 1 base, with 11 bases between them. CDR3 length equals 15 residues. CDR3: CASSFRGYGTDTQYF. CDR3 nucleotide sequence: TGTGCCAGCAGTTTCCGGGGGTACGGCACAGATACGCAGTATTTT.

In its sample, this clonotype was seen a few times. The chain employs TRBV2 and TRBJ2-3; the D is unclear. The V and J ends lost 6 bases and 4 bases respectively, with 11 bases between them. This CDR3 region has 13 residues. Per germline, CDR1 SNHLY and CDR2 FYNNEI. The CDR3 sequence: CASSLMGADTQYF. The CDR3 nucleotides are TGTGCCAGCAGCCTTATGGGCGCAGATACGCAGTATTTT.

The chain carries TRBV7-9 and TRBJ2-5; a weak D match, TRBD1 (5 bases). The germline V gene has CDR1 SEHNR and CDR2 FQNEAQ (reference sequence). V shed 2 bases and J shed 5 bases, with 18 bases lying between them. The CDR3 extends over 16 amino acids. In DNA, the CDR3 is TGTGCCAGCAGCTTAAGGGGTCCGAGCGAACGTGAGACCCAGTACTTC. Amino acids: CASSLRGPSERETQYF.

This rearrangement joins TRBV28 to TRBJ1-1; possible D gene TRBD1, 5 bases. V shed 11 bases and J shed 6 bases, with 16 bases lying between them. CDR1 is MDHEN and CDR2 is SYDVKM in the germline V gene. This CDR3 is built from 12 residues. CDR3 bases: TGTGCCTCCCTTGGGGGAGGGGCTGAAGCTTTCTTT. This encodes CASLGGGAEAFF.

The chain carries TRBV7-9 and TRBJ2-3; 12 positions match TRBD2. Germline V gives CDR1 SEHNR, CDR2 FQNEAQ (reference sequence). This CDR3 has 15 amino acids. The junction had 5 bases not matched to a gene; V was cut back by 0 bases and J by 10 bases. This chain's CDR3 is CASSLARLAGAAQYF. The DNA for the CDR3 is TGTGCCAGCAGCTTAGCGCGACTAGCGGGAGCGGCGCAGTATTTT.

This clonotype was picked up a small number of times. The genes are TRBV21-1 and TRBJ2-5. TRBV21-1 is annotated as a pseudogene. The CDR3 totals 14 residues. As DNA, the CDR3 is TGTGCCAGCAGCAAAGTGCAGGACCGAGAGACCCAGTACTTC. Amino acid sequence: CASSKVQDRETQYF.

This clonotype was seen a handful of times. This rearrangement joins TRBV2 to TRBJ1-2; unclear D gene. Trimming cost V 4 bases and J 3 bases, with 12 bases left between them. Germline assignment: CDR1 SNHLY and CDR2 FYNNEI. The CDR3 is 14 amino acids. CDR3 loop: CASSVRVRDYGYTF. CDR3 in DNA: TGTGCCAGCAGTGTGCGGGTTCGGGACTATGGCTACACCTTC.

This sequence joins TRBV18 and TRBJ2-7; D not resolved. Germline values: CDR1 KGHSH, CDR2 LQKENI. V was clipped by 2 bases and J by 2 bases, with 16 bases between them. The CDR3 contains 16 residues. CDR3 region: CASSPGDPSLTYEQYF. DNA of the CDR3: TGTGCCAGCTCACCAGGCGATCCCAGCCTAACCTACGAGCAGTACTTC.

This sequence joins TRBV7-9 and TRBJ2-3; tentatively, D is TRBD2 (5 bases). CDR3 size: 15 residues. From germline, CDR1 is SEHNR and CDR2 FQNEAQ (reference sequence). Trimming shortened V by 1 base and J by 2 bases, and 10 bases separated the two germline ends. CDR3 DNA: TGTGCCAGCAGCTTAGTTAGCGACCCCACAGATACGCAGTATTTT. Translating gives CASSLVSDPTDTQYF.

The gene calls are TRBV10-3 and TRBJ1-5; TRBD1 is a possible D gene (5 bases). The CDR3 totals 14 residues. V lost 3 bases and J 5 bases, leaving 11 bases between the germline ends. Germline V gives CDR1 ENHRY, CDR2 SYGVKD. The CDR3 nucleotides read TGTGCCATCAGTGAAAGGGGAGAGGATCAGCCCCAGCATTTT. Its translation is CAISERGEDQPQHF.

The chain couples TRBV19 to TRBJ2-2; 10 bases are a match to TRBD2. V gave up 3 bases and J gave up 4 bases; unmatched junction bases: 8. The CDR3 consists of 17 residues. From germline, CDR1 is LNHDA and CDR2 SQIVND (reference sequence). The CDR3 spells CASSIIRLAGGTGELFF. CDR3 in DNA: TGTGCCAGTAGTATTATCAGACTAGCGGGCGGCACCGGGGAGCTGTTTTTT.

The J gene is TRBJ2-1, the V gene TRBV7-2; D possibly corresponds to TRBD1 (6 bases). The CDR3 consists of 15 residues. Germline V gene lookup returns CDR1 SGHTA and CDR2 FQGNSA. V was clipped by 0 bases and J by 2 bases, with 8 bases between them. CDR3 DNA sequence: TGTGCCAGCAGCTTAGCCGGGACAACCTACAATGAGCAGTTCTTC. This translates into CASSLAGTTYNEQFF.

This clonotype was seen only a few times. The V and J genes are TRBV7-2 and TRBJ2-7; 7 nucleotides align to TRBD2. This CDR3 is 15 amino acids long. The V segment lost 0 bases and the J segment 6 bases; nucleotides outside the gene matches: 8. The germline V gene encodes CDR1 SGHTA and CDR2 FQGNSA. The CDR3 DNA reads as TGTGCCAGCAGCTTAGCGATTTTGTCGGGGGGCGAGCAGTACTTC. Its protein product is CASSLAILSGGEQYF.

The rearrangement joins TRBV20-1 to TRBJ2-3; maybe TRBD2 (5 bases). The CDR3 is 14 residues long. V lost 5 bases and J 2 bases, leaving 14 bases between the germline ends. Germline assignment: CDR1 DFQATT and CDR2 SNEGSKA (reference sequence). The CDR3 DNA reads TGCAGTGCTTACGGACTCCAGGACACAGATACGCAGTATTTT. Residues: CSAYGLQDTDTQYF.

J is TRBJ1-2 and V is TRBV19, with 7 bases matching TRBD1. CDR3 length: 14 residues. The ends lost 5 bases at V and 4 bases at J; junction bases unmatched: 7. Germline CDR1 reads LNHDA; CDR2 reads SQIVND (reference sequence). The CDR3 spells CASSPVDRAYGYTF. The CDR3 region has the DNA TGTGCCAGTAGTCCCGTTGACAGGGCCTATGGCTACACCTTC.

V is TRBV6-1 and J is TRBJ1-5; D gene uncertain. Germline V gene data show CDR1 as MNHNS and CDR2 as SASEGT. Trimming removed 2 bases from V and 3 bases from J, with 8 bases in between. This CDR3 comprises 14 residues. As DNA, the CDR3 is TGTGCCAGCAGTGAATCTTTCTTCAATCAGCCCCAGCATTTT. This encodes CASSESFFNQPQHF.

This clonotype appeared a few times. The CDR3 reads CASRPLWTESYNSPLHF. The CDR3 bases are TGTGCCAGCAGGCCTTTGTGGACGGAGTCCTATAATTCACCCCTCCACTTT. The rearrangement joins TRBV7-8 to TRBJ1-6; D is ambiguous. Per the germline V gene, CDR1 is SGHVS and CDR2 is FQNEAQ. This CDR3 has 17 residues. Trimming shortened V by 6 bases and J by 1 base, and 16 bases separated the two germline ends.

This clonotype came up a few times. In DNA form, the CDR3 reads TGTGCCAGCGGTCACAGGGGTCAAGAGCAGTACTTC. Translating it yields CASGHRGQEQYF. This chain connects TRBV27 to TRBJ2-7, with 7 bases fitting TRBD1. The CDR3 is 12 amino acids. After removal of 8 bases from V and 7 bases from J, the junction contained 8 bases not matched to a gene. The germline V gene has CDR1 MNHEY and CDR2 SMNVEV (reference sequence).

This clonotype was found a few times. CDR3 sequence (DNA): TGTGCCAGCAGCCAAGCACCCCAAGAGACCCAGTACTTC. This sequence encodes CASSQAPQETQYF. This sequence joins TRBV7-3 and TRBJ2-5; D not resolved. The CDR3 loop spans 13 amino acids. Trimming took off 5 bases at V and 1 base at J, with 8 bases between the two ends. Per the germline V gene, CDR1 is SGHTA and CDR2 is FQGTGA.

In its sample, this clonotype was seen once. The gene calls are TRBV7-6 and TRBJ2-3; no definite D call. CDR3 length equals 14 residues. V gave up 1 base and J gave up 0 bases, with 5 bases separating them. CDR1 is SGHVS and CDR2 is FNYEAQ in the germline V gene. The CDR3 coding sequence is TGTGCCAGCAGCTTAGGTTCTAGCACAGATACGCAGTATTTT. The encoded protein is CASSLGSSTDTQYF.

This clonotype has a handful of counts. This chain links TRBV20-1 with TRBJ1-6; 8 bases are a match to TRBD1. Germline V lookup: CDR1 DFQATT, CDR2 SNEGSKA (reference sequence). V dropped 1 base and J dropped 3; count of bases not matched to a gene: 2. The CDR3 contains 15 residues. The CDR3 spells CSARAGGGYNSPLHF. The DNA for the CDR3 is TGCAGTGCTAGAGCAGGGGGCGGCTATAATTCACCCCTCCACTTT.

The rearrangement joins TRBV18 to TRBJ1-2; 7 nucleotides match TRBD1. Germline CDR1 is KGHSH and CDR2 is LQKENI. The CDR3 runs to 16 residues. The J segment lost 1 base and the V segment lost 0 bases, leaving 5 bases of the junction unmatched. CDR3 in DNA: TGTGCCAGCTCACCACCCTCCGGGACAGATAACTATGGCTACACCTTC. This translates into CASSPPSGTDNYGYTF.

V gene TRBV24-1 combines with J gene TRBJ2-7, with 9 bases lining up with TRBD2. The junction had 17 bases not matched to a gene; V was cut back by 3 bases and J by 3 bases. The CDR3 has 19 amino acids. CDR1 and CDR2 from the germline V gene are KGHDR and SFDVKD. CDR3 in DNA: TGTGCCACCAGTGATCGGACAGGACCGGAAGCGGGAGGTCGCTACGAGCAGTACTTC. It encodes CATSDRTGPEAGGRYEQYF.

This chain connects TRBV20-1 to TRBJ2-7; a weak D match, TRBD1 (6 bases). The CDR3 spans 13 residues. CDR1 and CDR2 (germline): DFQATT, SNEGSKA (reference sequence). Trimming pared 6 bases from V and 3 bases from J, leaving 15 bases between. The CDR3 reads CSARTQTGYEQYF. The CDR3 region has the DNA TGCAGTGCCCGTACTCAGACAGGCTACGAGCAGTACTTC.

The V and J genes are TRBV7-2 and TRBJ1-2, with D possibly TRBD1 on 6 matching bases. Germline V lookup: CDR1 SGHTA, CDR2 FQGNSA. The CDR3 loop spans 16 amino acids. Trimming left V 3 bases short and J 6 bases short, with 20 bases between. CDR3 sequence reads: CASSFSVQGARDGYTF. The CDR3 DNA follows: TGTGCCAGCAGCTTCTCAGTACAGGGTGCGAGGGATGGCTACACCTTC.

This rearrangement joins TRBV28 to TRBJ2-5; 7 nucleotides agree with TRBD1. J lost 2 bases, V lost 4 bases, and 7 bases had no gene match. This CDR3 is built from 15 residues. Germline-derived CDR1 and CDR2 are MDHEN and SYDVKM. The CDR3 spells CASSSQGWVQETQYF. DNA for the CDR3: TGTGCCAGCAGTTCACAGGGGTGGGTACAAGAGACCCAGTACTTC.